The 8 T cell receptor beta chains reported below all come from one sample, sequenced in a study of T cell responses to AZD1222 COVID-19 vaccine. The method was immunoSEQ multiplex PCR; TCRdb's version includes in-frame clones alone and lacks a portion of them. The data show about 130,000 clones, with approximately 90% seen just once and 1.5% held by the top ten. Material: peripheral blood, obtained on day 0 of AZD1222 vaccination. The receptors were gathered from an adult in good health.

J is TRBJ1-1 and V is TRBV18, with D possibly TRBD1 on 5 matching bases. Germline CDR1 KGHSH, CDR2 LQKENI. The CDR3 contains 12 residues. The V and J ends lost 5 bases and 7 bases respectively, with 11 bases between them. CDR3 region: CASSSAQDEAFF. In nucleotides, the CDR3 is TGTGCCAGCTCATCCGCACAGGATGAAGCTTTCTTT.

This chain uses TRBV16 with TRBJ1-2, with D maybe TRBD1 (5 bases). Germline assignment: CDR1 KGHSY and CDR2 FQNENV. The CDR3 sequence is 15 residues long. The V end lost 4 bases, the J end lost 4 bases, and 16 bases lay between the germline ends. CDR3 in amino acids: CASSPRHGTAYGYTF. DNA of the CDR3: TGTGCCAGCAGCCCTCGACATGGGACGGCCTATGGCTACACCTTC.

V gene TRBV18 combines with J gene TRBJ2-7; D ambiguous. CDR1 KGHSH and CDR2 LQKENI come from the germline V gene. The V end was cut by 2 bases, the J end by 3 bases, with 5 bases between. This CDR3 contains 12 residues. CDR3 residues: CASSPRNYEQYF. The CDR3 bases are TGTGCCAGCTCACCAAGAAACTACGAGCAGTACTTC.

The chain has TRBV27 and TRBJ1-2; a weak D match, TRBD1 (5 bases). The CDR3 consists of 12 residues. The germline V and J ends were trimmed by 8 bases and 5 bases, with 12 bases remaining between them. Germline-derived CDR1 and CDR2 are MNHEY and SMNVEV (reference sequence). The CDR3 nucleotides are TGTGCCAGCGGGGCGGCGGGATATGGCTACACCTTC. Its translation: CASGAAGYGYTF.

The chain uses TRBV27 and TRBJ1-4; D is undetermined. V was pared by 7 bases and J by 5 bases, with 11 bases between. CDR1 MNHEY and CDR2 SMNVEV come from the germline V gene (reference sequence). The CDR3 extends over 13 amino acids. The CDR3 DNA reads as TGTGCCAGCACCCGGGCCCTGAATGAAAAACTGTTTTTT. Translation: CASTRALNEKLFF.

The chain carries TRBV21-1 and TRBJ1-3; no check of the table's D call, TRBD1, against the DNA was made. TRBV21-1 is tagged as a pseudogene. The CDR3 is made up of 15 amino acids. The CDR3 here is CASRAGTGLRNTIYF. The CDR3 DNA is TGTGCCAGCAGGGCCGGGACAGGGTTAAGAAACACCATATATTTT.

This rearrangement joins TRBV10-3 to TRBJ1-2; maybe TRBD1 (5 bases). Trimming removed 8 bases at V and 3 bases at J, with 10 bases between. Germline CDR1 ENHRY, CDR2 SYGVKD. The CDR3 has 12 amino acids. CDR3 nucleotides: TGTGCCATCGGCGCGACAGACTATGGCTACACCTTC. Its protein product is CAIGATDYGYTF.

The chain recombines TRBV6-5 with TRBJ2-3; 7 nucleotides agree with TRBD1. Germline V CDR1 and CDR2: MNHEY, SVGAGI. J lost 7 bases, V lost 5 bases, and 6 bases had no gene match. The CDR3 runs 13 residues. The CDR3 sequence: CASSPGQTYTQYF. DNA of the CDR3: TGTGCCAGCAGTCCGGGACAGACCTATACGCAGTATTTT.